A selection of T cell receptor beta chains follows, all from one sample in a study of Ad26.COV2.S vaccination and SARS-CoV-2 variants. Measured with immunoSEQ multiplex PCR; TCRdb has only the in-frame clones, and not every one. This sample has hundreds of thousands of clones, with about 88% found just once. The source was peripheral blood, collected in a trial of Ad26.COV2.S vaccine versus placebo. The receptors were sampled from a person between 18 and 60 years old who received the Ad26.COV2.S COVID-19 vaccine or a placebo. Each CDR3 is given with its conserved first and last residue. The D gene is left open where the match is weak. A clone size is listed for some rows: how often the clone was seen (once, few, many), or a class if it is expanded.

V gene	J gene	D gene	clone size	CDR3 protein	CDR3 DNA
TRBV20-1	TRBJ1-1	.	once	CSVGGKNEAFF	TGCAGTGTTGGGGGTAAGAACGAAGCTTTCTTT
TRBV6-2/TRBV6-3	TRBJ2-3	.	.	CASSLRDTQYF	TGTGCCAGCAGCTTGAGAGATACGCAGTATTTT
TRBV7-9	TRBJ2-5	.	.	CASSFGSRGGRETQYF	TGTGCCAGCAGCTTCGGGAGCCGTGGCGGCCGGGAGACCCAGTACTTC
TRBV2	TRBJ2-5	TRBD1	.	CASRRQGNARGPETQYF	TGTGCCAGCAGGAGACAGGGGAACGCACGAGGCCCAGAGACCCAGTACTTC
TRBV25-1	TRBJ2-7	.	.	CASEDSTYEQYF	TGTGCCAGTGAGGACAGTACCTACGAGCAGTACTTC
TRBV19	TRBJ2-1	.	.	CASSDRGLNEQFF	TGTGCCAGTAGTGACCGGGGCCTGAATGAGCAGTTCTTC
TRBV9	TRBJ2-1	.	.	CASSLDYASWDEQFF	TGTGCCAGCAGTCTCGACTATGCCTCTTGGGATGAGCAGTTCTTC
TRBV6-1	TRBJ2-2	.	.	CASSEAWATGELFF	TGTGCCAGCAGTGAAGCGTGGGCCACCGGGGAGCTGTTTTTT
TRBV4-3	TRBJ2-4	.	once	CASSQDIGVLAKNIQYF	TGCGCCAGCAGCCAAGATATTGGGGTTCTAGCCAAAAACATTCAGTACTTC
TRBV2	TRBJ2-3	.	few	CAIEKDRLTDTQYF	TGTGCCATTGAAAAGGACAGACTCACAGATACGCAGTATTTT
TRBV2	TRBJ2-5	.	.	CASRGPQVKETQYF	TGTGCCAGCAGGGGACCCCAAGTAAAAGAGACCCAGTACTTC
TRBV6-5	TRBJ1-6	TRBD1	.	CASSNTGEQNSPLHF	TGTGCCAGCAGTAACACAGGGGAGCAGAATTCACCCCTCCACTTT
TRBV18	TRBJ2-2	.	.	CASSPRPNTGELFF	TGTGCCAGCTCACCCAGGCCGAACACCGGGGAGCTGTTTTTT
TRBV7-2	TRBJ2-3	.	.	CASSLEAGPRDTQYF	TGTGCCAGCAGCTTAGAGGCGGGCCCTCGGGATACGCAGTATTTT
TRBV7-2	TRBJ2-1	TRBD2	few	CASSARTSGLIYNEQFF	TGTGCCAGCAGCGCCAGGACTAGCGGCCTGATCTACAATGAGCAGTTCTTC
TRBV27	TRBJ1-5	TRBD1	few	CASSLLTGGDQPQHF	TGTGCCAGCAGTTTGCTCACAGGGGGCGATCAGCCCCAGCATTTT
TRBV7-9	TRBJ2-3	.	.	CASSLVGQGADTQYF	TGTGCCAGCAGCTTAGTGGGGCAGGGTGCAGATACGCAGTATTTT
TRBV15	TRBJ2-5	TRBD2	.	CATSTGLAGAQETQYF	TGTGCCACCAGCACGGGACTAGCGGGAGCCCAAGAGACCCAGTACTTC
TRBV11-3	TRBJ2-7	TRBD1	.	CASSFSGQGGYEQYF	TGTGCCAGCAGCTTTTCAGGACAGGGAGGCTACGAGCAGTACTTC
TRBV10-3	TRBJ2-5	.	.	CAISESTDIQETQYF	TGTGCCATCAGTGAGTCCACGGACATCCAAGAGACCCAGTACTTC
TRBV9	TRBJ2-3	TRBD2	.	CASSVGSSGSADTQYF	TGTGCCAGCAGCGTGGGATCTAGCGGGAGTGCAGATACGCAGTATTTT
TRBV7-2	TRBJ1-5	TRBD1	.	CASSLDGSGGQPQHF	TGTGCCAGCAGCTTAGATGGGTCAGGGGGTCAGCCCCAGCATTTT
TRBV6-8	TRBJ2-4	TRBD2	.	CASSYLPGGCWAKNIQYF	TGTGCCAGCAGTTACCTCCCGGGGGGATGTTGGGCCAAAAACATTCAGTACTTC
TRBV7-9	TRBJ1-1	.	.	CASSLLPLNPQNTEAFF	TGTGCCAGCAGCTTACTCCCCCTCAATCCCCAGAACACTGAAGCTTTCTTT
TRBV18	TRBJ1-2	TRBD1	.	CASSPSTGQGTSGGYTF	TGTGCCAGCTCACCTTCCACGGGACAGGGAACCAGCGGTGGCTACACCTTC
TRBV5-1	TRBJ2-5	TRBD1	.	CASRPGQGQETQYF	TGCGCCAGCAGACCGGGACAGGGGCAAGAGACCCAGTACTTC
TRBV7-6	TRBJ2-3	TRBD2	.	CASSALRGSTDTQYF	TGTGCCAGCAGCGCTTTGCGGGGGTCCACAGATACGCAGTATTTT
TRBV25-1	TRBJ2-1	TRBD2	.	CASSGAGGANEQFF	TGTGCCAGTAGCGGAGCGGGAGGAGCAAATGAGCAGTTCTTC
TRBV19	TRBJ2-7	.	.	CASSPRGDYEQYF	TGTGCCAGTAGCCCCAGGGGGGACTACGAGCAGTACTTC